This is a list of T cell receptor beta chains from one sample in a study of T cell repertoires in ileal Crohn's disease. Clones were sequenced by immunoSEQ multiplex PCR, and TCRdb holds only the in-frame ones, with some missing. The repertoire includes about 11,000 clones, approximately 72% of them detected once, and less than 10% sits in the top ten. The sequencing sample was made of ileal tissue. The receptors stem from an adult with Crohn's disease. Both conserved end residues are part of each CDR3. The order of the fields is clone size, J gene, V gene, D gene, CDR3 protein, CDR3 DNA. The D gene is left open where the match is weak. Clone size is not always given. Where it is, it says once, few, many or a class for expanded clones.

.,TRBJ2-3,TRBV10-3,TRBD2,CASSHSGSGTDTQYF,TGTGCCAGCTCCCATAGCGGGAGTGGTACAGATACGCAGTATTTT
.,TRBJ2-6,TRBV25-1,TRBD1,CASSGSGGFNVLTF,TGTGCCAGCAGTGGATCAGGGGGCTTCAACGTCCTGACTTTC
.,TRBJ2-2,TRBV5-1,.,CASSFSSFTGELFF,TGCGCCAGCAGCTTCAGTTCGTTCACCGGGGAGCTGTTTTTT
.,TRBJ2-1,TRBV18,TRBD1,CASSPLGQSDEQFF,TGTGCCAGCTCACCCCTGGGACAGTCGGATGAGCAGTTCTTC
.,TRBJ2-7,TRBV28,.,CASLNAGSFYEQYF,TGTGCCAGTTTAAATGCAGGATCCTTCTACGAGCAGTACTTC
.,TRBJ2-2,TRBV7-3,TRBD2,CASSLKRASGSNTGELFF,TGTGCCAGCAGCTTAAAGAGGGCTAGCGGGTCGAACACCGGGGAGCTGTTTTTT
once,TRBJ1-1,TRBV2,.,CASSGHRNTEAFF,TGTGCCAGCAGTGGGCACCGAAACACTGAAGCTTTCTTT
few,TRBJ1-2,TRBV19,.,CASSIASPTGRYGYTF,TGTGCCAGTAGTATCGCCTCCCCCACAGGGCGCTATGGCTACACCTTC
few,TRBJ2-5,TRBV11-2,TRBD1,CASSLAGQGARETQYF,TGTGCCAGCAGCTTAGCGGGACAGGGGGCGAGAGAGACCCAGTACTTC
.,TRBJ2-5,TRBV10-1,TRBD2,CASRVAGGGETQYF,TGCGCCAGCAGAGTAGCGGGAGGTGGGGAGACCCAGTACTTC
.,TRBJ2-2,TRBV7-9,.,CASSRFLVNTGELFF,TGTGCCAGCAGCCGGTTTCTCGTGAACACCGGGGAGCTGTTTTTT
.,TRBJ1-2,TRBV5-1,TRBD1,CASQGQGARNYGYTF,TGCGCCAGCCAGGGACAGGGGGCCCGGAACTATGGCTACACCTTC
.,TRBJ2-2,TRBV2,.,CASTSRDTGELFF,TGTGCCAGCACCAGCAGGGACACCGGGGAGCTGTTTTTT
once,TRBJ2-7,TRBV4-2,.,CASSPARDIYEQYF,TGTGCCAGCAGCCCCGCCCGGGACATTTACGAGCAGTACTTC
.,TRBJ1-2,TRBV27,.,CASSFKAGPIGYGYTF,TGTGCCAGCAGTTTTAAGGCAGGGCCCATCGGCTATGGCTACACCTTC
few,TRBJ2-1,TRBV7-9,TRBD2,CASSPWGLAGYNEQFF,TGTGCCAGCAGCCCTTGGGGACTAGCGGGATACAATGAGCAGTTCTTC
.,TRBJ1-1,TRBV19,.,CASSIRRRENTEAFF,TGTGCCAGTAGTATAAGGAGACGGGAGAACACTGAAGCTTTCTTT
once,TRBJ2-7,TRBV7-2,.,CASSFDLSSYEQYF,TGTGCCAGCAGCTTCGACTTGAGCTCCTACGAGCAGTACTTC
.,TRBJ2-7,TRBV27,.,CASSLGGNSYEQYF,TGTGCCAGCAGTTTAGGGGGCAACTCCTACGAGCAGTACTTC
.,TRBJ1-2,TRBV28,TRBD1,CASSRGGTGAGYTF,TGTGCCAGCAGTCGAGGGGGGACAGGGGCTGGCTACACCTTC
.,TRBJ1-1,TRBV7-2,TRBD1,CASSSTGPQTEAFF,TGTGCCAGCAGCTCGACAGGGCCGCAGACTGAAGCTTTCTTT
.,TRBJ1-1,TRBV10-1,.,CASSMDIDTEAFF,TGCGCCAGCAGTATGGACATAGACACTGAAGCTTTCTTT
few,TRBJ2-1,TRBV4-2,TRBD2,CASSDEGLAGVSNEQFF,TGTGCCAGCAGCGACGAGGGACTAGCGGGAGTTAGTAATGAGCAGTTCTTC
.,TRBJ1-2,TRBV28,.,CASSSGQYGYTF,TGTGCCAGCAGTTCTGGACAGTATGGCTACACCTTC
.,TRBJ1-6,TRBV9,.,CASSVEPAYNSPLHF,TGTGCCAGCAGCGTAGAACCCGCGTATAATTCACCCCTCCACTTT
few,TRBJ2-7,TRBV6-5,TRBD1,CASSTTGTAYEQYF,TGTGCCAGCAGCACCACCGGGACAGCCTACGAGCAGTACTTC
.,TRBJ1-1,TRBV11-2,TRBD1,CASSGGTGGNTEAFF,TGTGCCAGCAGCGGAGGGACAGGGGGGAACACTGAAGCTTTCTTT
.,TRBJ1-2,TRBV7-9,.,CASSFEGAGYTF,TGTGCCAGCAGCTTCGAGGGCGCTGGCTACACCTTC
.,TRBJ1-1,TRBV9,.,CASSALTAGTEAFF,TGTGCCAGCAGCGCACTAACGGCGGGCACTGAAGCTTTCTTT
.,TRBJ1-1,TRBV11-2,.,CASSLSRTEAFF,TGTGCCAGCAGCTTATCCAGAACTGAAGCTTTCTTT
.,TRBJ2-7,TRBV6-1,.,CASSGPGHRANYEQYF,TGTGCCAGCAGTGGACCCGGTCACAGGGCCAACTACGAGCAGTACTTC
.,TRBJ2-3,TRBV27,TRBD1,CASSLWGTVGDTQYF,TGTGCCAGCAGTTTATGGGGGACAGTGGGAGATACGCAGTATTTT
.,TRBJ2-6,TRBV14,.,CASSRSGTAAYSGANVLTF,TGTGCCAGCAGCCGATCAGGAACAGCCGCTTACTCTGGGGCCAACGTCCTGACTTTC
.,TRBJ1-1,TRBV5-1,.,CASSLASGLDTEAFF,TGCGCCAGCAGCTTGGCTTCGGGTCTAGACACTGAAGCTTTCTTT
few,TRBJ2-7,TRBV5-1,TRBD1,CASSPYTPGQGSNEQYF,TGCGCCAGCAGCCCCTATACTCCGGGACAGGGGAGCAACGAGCAGTACTTC
few,TRBJ2-1,TRBV19,.,CASTTGTYNEQFF,TGTGCCAGTACCACAGGGACCTACAATGAGCAGTTCTTC
.,TRBJ2-1,TRBV19,.,CASSTQGEQFF,TGTGCCAGTAGTACCCAGGGTGAGCAGTTCTTC
.,TRBJ1-1,TRBV14,TRBD1,CASSQIQGTEAFF,TGTGCCAGCAGCCAAATACAGGGGACTGAAGCTTTCTTT
.,TRBJ2-3,TRBV10-1,TRBD2,CASSESGGRVQNTQYF,TGCGCCAGCAGTGAGTCCGGCGGGAGGGTTCAAAATACGCAGTATTTT
.,TRBJ2-5,TRBV18,.,CASSEGGQETQYF,TGTGCCAGCTCAGAGGGCGGACAAGAGACCCAGTACTTC